Included here is one T cell receptor beta chain sequence, with context. Its antigen target is currently unknown. No much larger clone exists at a distance of one base, and base qualities are not known. Cut back by 4 bases and 3 bases, the V and J ends lie 16 bases apart. CDR1 SGHTA and CDR2 FQGNSA are derived from the germline V gene. The CDR3 numbers 16 residues from cysteine through phenylalanine. CDR3 DNA only is kept here, 48 bases in frame from base 1. The sample comes from a study of control samples from healthy donors and cancer patients (dated by TCRdb to between 2020 and 2021). The library was obtained by the immunoSEQ multiplex PCR assay. The table was pulled from immuneACCESS by TCRdb, which kept in-frame rearrangements only. Such tables lose some clones; where checked, under half of the loss comes from unresolved V genes, and the rest has no known cause. This sample gives over 150,000 clones in total; around 90% of them show up just once. 2% to 2.5% of the sample goes to the ten largest clones.

The receptor was derived from a woman in her thirties or forties in good health. The sample consisted of blood. The chain is made from TRBV7-2 and TRBJ2-1; the D gene is perhaps TRBD1 or TRBD2, each of them matching over 5 bases. The CDR3 protein: CASSYTGTTSYNEQFF. At the DNA level, the sequence is TGTGCCAGCAGCTACACCGGGACCACAAGCTACAATGAGCAGTTCTTC.